This T cell receptor beta chain was identified in a study of cytomegalovirus exposure and HLA in healthy donors. PCR primers comprised 60 Vbeta and 13 Jbeta primers. Libraries were prepared by immunoSEQ multiplex PCR; TCRdb keeps only in-frame clonotypes and omits some of them. The sample lists 90,000 to 95,000 clones; 78% were seen once. This CDR3 region has 11 residues. CDR1 and CDR2 from the germline V gene are SGHNT and YYREEE (reference sequence). V was clipped by 3 bases and J by 11 bases, with 11 bases between them. This chain uses TRBV5-4 with TRBJ1-1; D is undetermined. The sample was PBMCs. This TCR derives from a male donor in good health and CMV-seropositive. The CDR3 region has the DNA TGTGCCAGCAGCTCCGGAGTTCGGGCTTTCTTT. This sequence encodes CASSSGVRAFF.